This T cell receptor beta chain was identified during a study of T-cell reconstitution after alpha-beta-depleted transplantation in children (dated by TCRdb to the mid-2010s). As for the study more broadly: T-cell immune reconstitution after TCRalphabeta/CD19-depleted allogeneic hematopoietic cell transplantation in children was quantitatively tracked in the study by means of TCR repertoire profiling. On the study overall, not on this receptor specifically: In some patients, the high TCRbeta diversity seen at day 60 was put down to recipient T cells and intrathymic progenitors that had survived conditioning. Apparently early alphabetaT-cell count recovery about two months after transplant reportedly relied on only several hundred rapidly expanded clones derived from non-depleted graft cells. Over the following months the frequencies of hyperexpanded clones went down, and after one year T-cell counts and TCRbeta diversity were mostly credited to newly produced T cells.

Libraries were constructed by PCR. The sequencing machine was an Illumina HiSeq 2500. TCR libraries were prepared with molecular barcoding, using unique molecular identifiers to normalize TCRbeta repertoire quantification. TCRdb redid the processing of the public reads, applying fastp at Q25 and MiXCR, and retained in-frame beta chains. Every CDR3 protein is listed once, alongside the most common genes and DNA of its rows. This sample comprises 45,000 to 50,000 distinct CDR3 sequences, around half of them detected only once. Jointly, the top ten make up roughly two fifths of the sample. The treatment or condition label, read with the paper, signifies: allogeneic hematopoietic cell transplantation with graft depleted of TCRalphabeta T cells and CD19 B cells. The transplant recipients were children given TCRalphabeta/CD19-depleted allogeneic hematopoietic cell grafts. This clonotype was recorded once. There is no known antigen for this receptor. No much larger clone is present one base from it, and per-base qualities are unavailable. Just one read gives weak support.

Cut back by 3 bases and 3 bases, the V and J ends lie 15 bases apart. The germline V gene (reference sequence) supplies CDR1 SEHNR and CDR2 FQNEAQ. Inclusive of the bounding cysteine and phenylalanine, the CDR3 is 15 residues long. Only the CDR3 DNA is retained, 45 bases long and in frame from the first base. The starting material was peripheral blood, obtained before TCRalphabeta/CD19-depleted stem cell transplant. The clonotype originates from a boy younger than two with SCID, due to receive a stem cell transplant. The chain was built from TRBV7-9 and TRBJ2-7; the D gene identity is not certain. The CDR3 region reads CASSLVLGNGYEQYF. In nucleotides, the sequence is TGTGCCAGCAGCTTGGTTCTCGGAAACGGCTACGAGCAGTACTTC.